Following are 15 T cell receptor beta chains from one sample sequenced in a study of HIV-infected patients and healthy controls. Approximately 510 ng RNA was reverse transcribed with alpha and beta constant-region primers. Separate chain-specific third strand synthesis with multiplexing indices produced the alpha and beta libraries. From the 5' RACE reads, TCRdb called clonotypes with MiXCR, one entry per CDR3 protein. The sample records 12,000 or so distinct CDR3 sequences, less than 6.5% being singletons. No cell fractionation was done, so the repertoire covers all unsorted peripheral blood T cells. The sequenced sample consisted of blood. Source of these receptors: an adult in good health.

This clonotype was picked up many times. This chain links TRBV9 with TRBJ2-5; 11 bases align to TRBD1. V lost 0 bases, J lost 3 bases, and 4 bases stayed unmatched. The germline V gene has CDR1 SGDLS and CDR2 YYNGEE. The length of the CDR3 is 16 residues. CDR3 loop: CASSVGGTGGKETQYF. In nucleotides, the CDR3 is TGTGCCAGCAGCGTAGGTGGGACAGGGGGTAAAGAGACCCAGTACTTC.

This clonotype was observed many times. The chain employs TRBV6-1 and TRBJ2-5, with D possibly being TRBD2 (6 bases). The CDR3 has 16 residues. Germline V CDR1 and CDR2: MNHNS, SASEGT. The V gene lost 1 base and the J gene lost 5 bases, with 17 bases spanning the gap. The CDR3 DNA sequence: TGTGCCAGCAGTGAAGTTGCTGGAAGTGGGGGGGAGACCCAGTACTTC. Amino acids: CASSEVAGSGGETQYF.

There are many counts of this clonotype. The genes are TRBV18 and TRBJ1-6; unclear D gene. This CDR3 has 15 amino acids. Germline CDR1 KGHSH, CDR2 LQKENI. V dropped 6 bases and J dropped 4 bases, with 13 bases sitting between them. CDR3 DNA sequence: TGTGCCAGCTCTTCCGGCCCTCCGTATAATTCACCCCTCCACTTT. It translates to CASSSGPPYNSPLHF. Full variable domain (remainder filled in from reference TRBV18 and TRBJ1-6): NAGVMQNPRHLVRRRGQEARLRCSPMKGHSHVYWYRQLPEEGLKFMVYLQKENIIDESGMPKERFSAEFPKEGPSILRIQQVVRGDSAAYFCASSSGPPYNSPLHFGNGTRLTVT.

This clonotype is deemed medium-sized (0.01 to 0.1%). V usage is TRBV3-1 and J usage is TRBJ1-6; D perhaps matches TRBD1 (5 bases). The V gene's germline CDR1 is LGHDT and CDR2 YNNKEL (reference sequence). The CDR3 is 13 amino acids. V lost 3 bases and J 13 bases, leaving 13 bases between the germline ends. As DNA, the CDR3 is TGTGCCAGCAGCCACAGGGCCAATGGCCCCCTCCACTTT. Protein sequence: CASSHRANGPLHF.

The table lists this clonotype with a few counts. V gene TRBV12-3 or TRBV12-4 combines with J gene TRBJ1-2; D is uncertain. Trimming stripped 3 bases from V and 4 bases from J, with 6 bases between. The CDR3 extends over 12 amino acids. CDR3 DNA sequence: TGTGCCAGCAGTTTCCAGAGCTATGGCTACACCTTC. It yields the protein CASSFQSYGYTF.

By sample fraction, this clonotype is medium-sized (0.01 to 0.1%). V gene TRBV29-1 combines with J gene TRBJ1-1; D is ambiguous. The germline V gene encodes CDR1 SQVTM and CDR2 ANQGSEA. This CDR3 has 12 residues. V lost 3 bases to trimming and J lost 5 bases, with 10 bases between them. CDR3 residues: CSVDRESTEAFF. The CDR3 nucleotides read TGCAGCGTTGATAGGGAAAGTACTGAAGCTTTCTTT.

This clonotype is labeled as medium-sized. V usage is TRBV11-2 and J usage is TRBJ2-7; 7 nucleotides agree with TRBD1. Germline V gene sequence: CDR1 SGHAT, CDR2 FQNNGV. V lost 4 bases to trimming and J lost 3 bases; unmatched junction nucleotides: 6. This CDR3 spans 14 amino acids. CDR3 DNA sequence: TGTGCCAGCAGCTCGTTCGACAGGGTCTACGAGCAGTACTTC. Translation: CASSSFDRVYEQYF.

Judged by abundance, this clonotype is medium-sized. The rearrangement uses TRBV4-1 and TRBJ1-5, with 10 bases matching TRBD1. The CDR3 length is 16 residues. Trimming took 1 base from V and 6 from J; bases not matched to a gene: 6. Germline V lookup: CDR1 MGHRA, CDR2 YSYEKL. In DNA form, the CDR3 reads TGCGCCAGCAGCCAAGTCGGGACAGGGGCTCGTCAGCCCCAGCATTTT. Its translation is CASSQVGTGARQPQHF.

This clonotype appeared many times. The chain links TRBV20-1 to TRBJ2-5; D possibly corresponds to TRBD2 (5 bases). The CDR3 runs to 12 residues. Looked up from germline, CDR1 is DFQATT and CDR2 is SNEGSKA (reference sequence). V lost 5 bases and J 8 bases, leaving 15 bases between the germline ends. CDR3 residues: CSAPGSGRTQYF. DNA for the CDR3: TGCAGTGCTCCGGGTTCGGGAAGAACCCAGTACTTC.

In this sample, this clonotype turned up many times. The chain combines TRBV27 with TRBJ1-5, with D maybe TRBD1 (6 bases). CDR1 is MNHEY, CDR2 SMNVEV, per germline (reference sequence). Trimming removed 4 bases from V and 3 bases from J, with 10 bases in between. This CDR3 is 14 amino acids long. This CDR3 is CASSSQGVNQPQHF. CDR3 nucleotides: TGTGCCAGCAGTTCACAGGGTGTCAATCAGCCCCAGCATTTT.

This clonotype was observed at least ten times. V is TRBV7-9 and J is TRBJ2-2, with a tentative D call TRBD1 (5 bases). Trimming shortened V by 2 bases and J by 3 bases, and 7 bases separated the two germline ends. This CDR3 comprises 14 residues. Germline V gene sequence: CDR1 SEHNR, CDR2 FQNEAQ (reference sequence). CDR3 bases: TGTGCCAGCAGCTTACGACAGCACACCGGGGAGCTGTTTTTT. Translated, it gives CASSLRQHTGELFF.

This clonotype was seen many times. The V gene is TRBV5-1, the J gene TRBJ1-6; TRBD1 might be the D (6 bases). Deletions cut 0 bases from V and 13 bases from J, with 14 bases between. CDR3 length: 14 amino acids. Germline assignment: CDR1 SGHRS and CDR2 YFSETQ. The CDR3 region has the DNA TGCGCCAGCAGCTTGGCCAGAGGGGGGAACCCCCTCCACTTT. It yields the protein CASSLARGGNPLHF.

Relative to its sample, this clonotype is medium-sized. CDR3 sequence (DNA): TGTGCCAGCAGCCTCCCCCCGGGGGGCGGGAGAGATACGCAGTATTTT. This sequence encodes CASSLPPGGGRDTQYF. This chain joins TRBV7-2 and TRBJ2-3, with D possibly matching TRBD2 (7 bases). The CDR3 length is 16 residues. Per the germline V gene, CDR1 is SGHTA and CDR2 is FQGNSA. V gave up 5 bases and J gave up 5 bases, with 20 bases separating them. The full variable domain, completed using reference TRBV7-2 and TRBJ2-3, is GAGVSQSPSNKVTEKGKDVELRCDPISGHTALYWYRQSLGQGLEFLIYFQGNSAPDKSGLPSDRFSAERTGGSVSTLTIQRTQQEDSAVYLCASSLPPGGGRDTQYFGPGTRLTVL.

This clonotype has a count of ten or more. The chain couples TRBV7-2 to TRBJ1-3, with D unclear. Germline values: CDR1 SGHTA, CDR2 FQGNSA. Deletions cut 2 bases from V and 3 bases from J, with 8 bases between. This CDR3 region has 14 residues. The chain's CDR3 is CASSLIVGGNTIYF. The CDR3 nucleotides are TGTGCCAGCAGCTTAATTGTAGGTGGAAACACCATATATTTT.

This clonotype was seen ten or more times. The chain has TRBV20-1 and TRBJ1-1; 7 bases fit TRBD1. Germline values: CDR1 DFQATT, CDR2 SNEGSKA (reference sequence). This CDR3 region has 15 residues. J gave up 6 bases and V 6 bases, and 16 bases lay outside the gene matches. This CDR3 reads CSARGGGHESAEAFF. The CDR3 region has the DNA TGCAGTGCCCGGGGAGGGGGCCACGAGTCGGCTGAAGCTTTCTTT.